The entry below describes one TCR beta chain. Its antigen is as yet unknown. This record comes from a study of T cell responses to AZD1222 COVID-19 vaccine. The study, taken as a whole, reports: All repertoire sampling was performed exclusively after the peak T cell response. Reports indicate that nearly half of spike-specific TCRs are directed at unmutated variant regions. Spike as a whole was targeted by vaccine-associated CD4 TCRs, dominant at 160-218 and 743-854. Donors, mostly white British, included more females; clonal diversity was possibly underestimated.

Clones were sequenced by immunoSEQ multiplex PCR, and TCRdb holds only the in-frame ones, with some missing. The sample lists 90,000 to 150,000 clones, around 90% occurring once. The V and J ends lost 0 bases and 5 bases respectively, with 16 bases between them. The CDR3 spans 16 residues. Per germline, CDR1 MNHEY and CDR2 SVGAGI. This material consisted of peripheral blood, taken on day 0 of AZD1222 vaccination. The TCR was taken from an adult in good health. This sequence joins TRBV6-5 and TRBJ1-2, with D maybe TRBD1 (6 bases). CDR3 amino acids: CASSYSSGQPIYGYTF. CDR3 sequence (DNA): TGTGCCAGCAGTTACTCGTCCGGACAGCCGATTTATGGCTACACCTTC.